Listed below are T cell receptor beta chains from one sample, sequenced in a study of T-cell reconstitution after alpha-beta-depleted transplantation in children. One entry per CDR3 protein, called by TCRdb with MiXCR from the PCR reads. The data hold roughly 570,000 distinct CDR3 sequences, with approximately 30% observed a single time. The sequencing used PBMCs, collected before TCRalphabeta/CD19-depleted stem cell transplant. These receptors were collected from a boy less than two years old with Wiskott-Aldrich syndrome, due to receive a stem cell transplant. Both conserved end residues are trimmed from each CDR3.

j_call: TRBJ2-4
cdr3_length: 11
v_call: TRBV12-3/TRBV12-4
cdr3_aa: ASSLAQGNIQY

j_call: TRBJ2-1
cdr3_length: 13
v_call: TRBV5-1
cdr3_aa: ASSLLTTTYNEQF

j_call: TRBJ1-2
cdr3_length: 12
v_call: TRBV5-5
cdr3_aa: ASSLAWINYGYT

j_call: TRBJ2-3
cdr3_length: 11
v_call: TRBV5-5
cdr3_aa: ASSLGFADTQY

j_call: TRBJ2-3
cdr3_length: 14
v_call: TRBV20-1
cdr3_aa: SARDRGRGRTDTQY

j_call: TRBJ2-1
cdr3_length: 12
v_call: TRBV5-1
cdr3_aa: ASPLEREGNEQF

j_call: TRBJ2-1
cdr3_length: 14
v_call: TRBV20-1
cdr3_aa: SARDSGGGLYNEQF

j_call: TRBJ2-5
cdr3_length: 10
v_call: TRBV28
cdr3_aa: ASRDDWETQY

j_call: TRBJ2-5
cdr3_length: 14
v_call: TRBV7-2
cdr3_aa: ASSLRSSGLGETQY

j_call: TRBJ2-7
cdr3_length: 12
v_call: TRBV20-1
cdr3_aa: SATRAGSSYEQY

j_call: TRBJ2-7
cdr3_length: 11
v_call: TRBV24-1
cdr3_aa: ATSDRTSGSKY

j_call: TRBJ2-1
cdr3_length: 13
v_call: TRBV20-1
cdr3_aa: SAVPDKRSYNEQF

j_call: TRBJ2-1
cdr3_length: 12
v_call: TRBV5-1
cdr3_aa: ASTPAGGLNEQF

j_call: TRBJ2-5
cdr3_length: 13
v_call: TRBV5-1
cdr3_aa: ASSLDVPLQETQY

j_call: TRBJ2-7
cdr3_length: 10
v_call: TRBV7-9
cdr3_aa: ASSLAGPGQY

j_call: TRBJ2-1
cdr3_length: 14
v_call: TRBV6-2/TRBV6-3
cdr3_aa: ASSQRLAGPYNEQF

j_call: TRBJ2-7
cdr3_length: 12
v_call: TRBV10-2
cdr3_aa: ASSEPGTGNEQY

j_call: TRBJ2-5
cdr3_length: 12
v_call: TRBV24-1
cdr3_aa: ATSDPGTGETQY

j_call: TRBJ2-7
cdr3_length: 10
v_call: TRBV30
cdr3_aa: AWTPQGAEQY

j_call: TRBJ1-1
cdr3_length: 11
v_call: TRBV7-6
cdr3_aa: ASSPGTGSEAF

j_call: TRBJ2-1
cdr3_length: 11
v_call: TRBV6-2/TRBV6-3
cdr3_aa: ASRATGYNEQF

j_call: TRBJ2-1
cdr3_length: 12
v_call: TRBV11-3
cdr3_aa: ASSLGGLKNEQF

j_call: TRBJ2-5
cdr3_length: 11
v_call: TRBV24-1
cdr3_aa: ATGRAEEKTQY

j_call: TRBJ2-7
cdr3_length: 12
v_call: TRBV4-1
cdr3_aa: ASSQLGRACEQY

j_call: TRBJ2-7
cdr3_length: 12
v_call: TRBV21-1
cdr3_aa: ASTLTEPSYEQY

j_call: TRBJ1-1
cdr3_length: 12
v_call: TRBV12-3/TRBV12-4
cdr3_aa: ASRRQGRNTEAF

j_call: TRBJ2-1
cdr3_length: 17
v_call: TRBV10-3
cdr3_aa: AISGMGLAGGDSYNEQF

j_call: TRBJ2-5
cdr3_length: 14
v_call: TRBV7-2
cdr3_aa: ASSLNTAGGRETQY

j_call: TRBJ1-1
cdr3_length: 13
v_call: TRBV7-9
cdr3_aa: ASSLPDRGHDEAF

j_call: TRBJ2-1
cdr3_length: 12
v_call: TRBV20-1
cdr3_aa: SARGAGKYNEQF

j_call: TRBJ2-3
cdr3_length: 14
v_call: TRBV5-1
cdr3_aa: ASSHRTSGDTDTQY

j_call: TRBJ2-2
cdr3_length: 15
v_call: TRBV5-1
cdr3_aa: ASSIFRTSTNTGELF

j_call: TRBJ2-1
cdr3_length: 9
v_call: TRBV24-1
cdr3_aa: ATSAADEQF

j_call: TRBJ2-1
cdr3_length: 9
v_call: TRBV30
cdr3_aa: AFTDYNEQF

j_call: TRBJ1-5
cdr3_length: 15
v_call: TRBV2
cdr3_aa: ASSGRGVGQVNQPQH

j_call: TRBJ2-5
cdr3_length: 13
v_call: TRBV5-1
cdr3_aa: ASSLVSRQQETQY

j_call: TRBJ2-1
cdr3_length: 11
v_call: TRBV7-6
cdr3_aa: ASSLGLDTEQF

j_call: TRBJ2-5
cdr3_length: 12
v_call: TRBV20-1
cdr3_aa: SATTYRQQETQY

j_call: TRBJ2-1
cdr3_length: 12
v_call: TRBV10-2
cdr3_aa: ASQDYSSYNEQF

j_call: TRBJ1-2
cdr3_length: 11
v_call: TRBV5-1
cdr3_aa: ASSWGLDNGYT

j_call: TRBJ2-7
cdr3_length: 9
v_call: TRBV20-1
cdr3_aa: SASLVSEQY

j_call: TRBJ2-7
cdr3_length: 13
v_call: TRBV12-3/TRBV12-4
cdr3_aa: ASSLRAGPTYEQY